This T cell receptor (beta chain) is from a study of STAT5B mutations in CD4+ large granular lymphocyte leukemia (dated by TCRdb to the early 2020s). Concerning the study at large: Among healthy controls, the CDR3 'QG' motif was associated with a particular HLA allele. The study compared the TCRbeta repertoires of patients with CD4+ T-cell large granular lymphocyte leukemia against those of healthy blood donors. Flow cytometry on FACSCanto II or FACSVerse confirmed that purified fractions exceeded 95% purity among lymphocytes. Study-wide findings and limitations: Enrichment of TRBV06-family usage was observed among the top patient clones (8/27) relative to healthy controls (2/35). Compared with healthy CD4+ repertoires, CD4-sorted patient repertoires appeared more clonal, and this difference remained even after the putative leukemic clones were removed. Main leukemic clonotypes were private to each patient, although 20% to 25% of the main leukemic clonotypes were found at low frequency in the non-leukemic repertoires of other patients. The data were not HLA-matched, and the relatively small sample size could explain the higher clonality seen in CD4+ compared with CD8+ T-LGLL.

This clone is judged large (0.1 to 1%). Which antigen it targets is not known. No much larger clone exists at a distance of one base, and base qualities are not known. The immunoSEQ assay at survey resolution was applied to genomic DNA for sequencing of TCRbeta rearrangements. The published analysis was carried out like this. In the TCR sequencing data, the smallest productive clonotype frequency that could be detected was 2.59 x 10-5. Analyses included only productive TCRbeta rearrangements, meaning complete and in-frame sequences. Clonality for each sample was calculated as Simpson clonality in the immunoSEQ Analyzer version 3.0. Clones were categorized by frequency as very rare, small, medium, large (1-20%) or hyperexpanded (>20%). OLGA 1.2.3 estimated generation probabilities, VDJtools produced V-gene circos plots, VDJdb was queried for specificities, and GLIPH identified CDR3 motifs. As stored in TCRdb, this immuneACCESS dataset retains in-frame rearrangements with V and J assigned. A fraction of the clones does not appear; measured against another copy, unresolved V genes explain less than half of the discrepancy, and the remainder lacks a known reason. The V and J calls and the clone size are those of that table, but D and trimming were determined from the DNA. The sample contains tens of thousands of clones, about 90% of them found a single time. The ten largest make up 3.4% of the sample.

Reading from cysteine to phenylalanine, the CDR3 counts 11 amino acids. Only the CDR3 region is kept as DNA, spanning 33 bases read in frame from base 1. V sheds 6 bases and J sheds 6 bases, leaving 9 bases between their ends. CDR1 and CDR2 (MNHNS, SASEGT) derive from the germline V gene. The healthy controls were over 30 blood donors, and the buffy coats of these donors were supplied by the Finnish Red Cross blood service. All TCR-sequenced material derived from peripheral blood: patient blood samples and healthy donor buffy coats. Ficoll-Hypaque gradient centrifugation was used to isolate peripheral blood mononuclear cells. For the healthy controls, CD4+ cells were obtained from buffy coats by magnetic purification. Genomic DNA was extracted with the Gentra Puregene Cell and Tissue kit and quantified on a Qubit 2.0 fluorometer.

The sequenced sample consisted of CD4+ T cells from blood buffy coats. This receptor was identified in a human donor in good health. The chain links TRBV6-1 with TRBJ2-7, with TRBD2 perhaps the D gene, on 5 matching bases. The sequence in DNA is TGTGCCAGCAGGGAGGTTCCCGAGCAGTACTTC. Translation gives CASREVPEQYF.